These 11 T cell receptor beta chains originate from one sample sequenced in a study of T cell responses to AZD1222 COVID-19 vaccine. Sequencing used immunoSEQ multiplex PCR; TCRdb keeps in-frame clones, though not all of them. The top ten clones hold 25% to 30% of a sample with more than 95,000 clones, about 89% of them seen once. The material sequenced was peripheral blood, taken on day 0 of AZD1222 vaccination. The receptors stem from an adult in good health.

The CDR3 region has the DNA TGCGCCAGCAGCAGGGGACAGGGGGCTTATGGCTACACCTTC. It specifies CASSRGQGAYGYTF. The chain links TRBV5-1 to TRBJ1-2; TRBD1 matches 12 bases. With 4 bases clipped from V and 5 bases from J, the junction kept 3 bases outside the gene matches. The V gene's germline CDR1 is SGHRS and CDR2 YFSETQ. The CDR3 runs 14 residues.

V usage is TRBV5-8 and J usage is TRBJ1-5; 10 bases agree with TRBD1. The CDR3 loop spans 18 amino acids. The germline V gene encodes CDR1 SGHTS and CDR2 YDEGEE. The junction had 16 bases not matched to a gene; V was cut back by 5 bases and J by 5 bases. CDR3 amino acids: CASSSYYSGTGAYQPQHF. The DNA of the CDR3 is TGTGCCAGCAGTTCTTACTACTCCGGGACAGGGGCCTATCAGCCCCAGCATTTT.

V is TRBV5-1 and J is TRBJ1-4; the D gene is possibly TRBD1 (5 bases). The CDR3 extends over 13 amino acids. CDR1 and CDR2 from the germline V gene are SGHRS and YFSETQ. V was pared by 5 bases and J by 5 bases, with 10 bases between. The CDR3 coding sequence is TGCGCCAGCAGTGGGGGAGGAAATGAAAAACTGTTTTTT. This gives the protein CASSGGGNEKLFF. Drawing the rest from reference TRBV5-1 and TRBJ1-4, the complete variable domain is KAGVTQTPRYLIKTRGQQVTLSCSPISGHRSVSWYQQTPGQGLQFLFEYFSETQRNKGNFPGRFSGRQFSNSRSEMNVSTLELGDSALYLCASSGGGNEKLFFGSGTQLSVL.

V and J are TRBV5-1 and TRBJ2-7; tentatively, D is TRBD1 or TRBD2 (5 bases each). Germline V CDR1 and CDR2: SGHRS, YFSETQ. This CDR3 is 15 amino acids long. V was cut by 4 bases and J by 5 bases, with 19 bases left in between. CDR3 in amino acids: CASSPGDRTDNEQYF. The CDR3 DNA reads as TGCGCCAGCAGCCCCGGGGACCGGACGGACAACGAGCAGTACTTC. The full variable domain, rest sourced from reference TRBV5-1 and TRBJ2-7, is KAGVTQTPRYLIKTRGQQVTLSCSPISGHRSVSWYQQTPGQGLQFLFEYFSETQRNKGNFPGRFSGRQFSNSRSEMNVSTLELGDSALYLCASSPGDRTDNEQYFGPGTRLTVT.

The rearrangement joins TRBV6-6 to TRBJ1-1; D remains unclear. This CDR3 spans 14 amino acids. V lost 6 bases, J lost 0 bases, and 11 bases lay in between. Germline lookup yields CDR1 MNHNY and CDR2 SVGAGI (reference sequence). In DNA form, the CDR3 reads TGTGCCAGCAGGGGAGGAGCTTTGAACACTGAAGCTTTCTTT. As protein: CASRGGALNTEAFF.

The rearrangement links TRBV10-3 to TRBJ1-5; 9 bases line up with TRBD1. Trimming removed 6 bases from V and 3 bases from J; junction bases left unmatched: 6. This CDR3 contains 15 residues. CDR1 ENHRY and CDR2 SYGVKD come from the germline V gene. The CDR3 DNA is TGTGCCATCAGCCTGGGACAGGGAGACAATCAGCCCCAGCATTTT. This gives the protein CAISLGQGDNQPQHF.

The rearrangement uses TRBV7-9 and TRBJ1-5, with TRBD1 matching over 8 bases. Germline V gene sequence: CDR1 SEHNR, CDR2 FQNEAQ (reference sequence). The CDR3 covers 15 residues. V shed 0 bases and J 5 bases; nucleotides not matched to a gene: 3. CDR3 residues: CASSLAGTGHQPQHF. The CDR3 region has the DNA TGTGCCAGCAGCTTAGCCGGGACAGGTCATCAGCCCCAGCATTTT.

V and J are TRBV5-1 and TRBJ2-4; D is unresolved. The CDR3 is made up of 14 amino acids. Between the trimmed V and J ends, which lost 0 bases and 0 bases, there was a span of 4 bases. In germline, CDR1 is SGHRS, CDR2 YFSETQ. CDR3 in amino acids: CASSLDLAKNIQYF. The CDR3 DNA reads TGCGCCAGCAGCTTGGACTTAGCCAAAAACATTCAGTACTTC.

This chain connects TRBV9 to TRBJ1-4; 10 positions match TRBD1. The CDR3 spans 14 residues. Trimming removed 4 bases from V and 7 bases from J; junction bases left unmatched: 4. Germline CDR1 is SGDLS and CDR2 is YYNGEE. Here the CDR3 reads CASSRQGAGEKLFF. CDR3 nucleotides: TGTGCCAGCAGCCGACAGGGGGCCGGTGAAAAACTGTTTTTT.

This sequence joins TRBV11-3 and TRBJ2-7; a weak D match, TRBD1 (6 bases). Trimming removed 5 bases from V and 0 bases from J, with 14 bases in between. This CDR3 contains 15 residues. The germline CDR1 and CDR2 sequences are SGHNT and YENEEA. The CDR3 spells CASSLGADSSYEQYF. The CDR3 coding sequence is TGTGCCAGCAGCCTGGGGGCAGATAGCTCCTACGAGCAGTACTTC.

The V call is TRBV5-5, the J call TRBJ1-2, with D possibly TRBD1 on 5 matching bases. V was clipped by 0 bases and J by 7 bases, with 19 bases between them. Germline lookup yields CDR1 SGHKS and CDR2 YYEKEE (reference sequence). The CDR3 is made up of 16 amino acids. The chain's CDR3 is CASSLDSLGLPSGYTF. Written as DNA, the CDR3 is TGTGCCAGCAGCTTGGACTCCCTGGGACTTCCTAGTGGCTACACCTTC. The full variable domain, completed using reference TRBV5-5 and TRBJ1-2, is DAGVTQSPTHLIKTRGQQVTLRCSPISGHKSVSWYQQVLGQGPQFIFQYYEKEERGRGNFPDRFSARQFPNYSSELNVNALLLGDSALYLCASSLDSLGLPSGYTFGSGTRLTVV.